The sequence of this T cell receptor beta chain was determined in a study of CD8+ T cells in alopecia areata (dated by TCRdb to between 2017 and 2018). Describing the broader study: Treated patients were enrolled in an open-label pilot trial of oral tofacitinib at 5 to 10 mg twice daily for moderate-to-severe alopecia areata. Scalp clonality was compared among normal scalp (n=4), patchy alopecia areata scalp (n=8), and alopecia totalis/universalis scalp (n=8). Tofacitinib was administered for 6 to 18 months, and 6 months of follow-up off drug were then conducted to assess delayed response and recurrence. TCRbeta CDR3 regions were amplified by immunoSEQ multiplex PCR with 35 Vbeta forward and 13 Jbeta reverse primers. Patients on tofacitinib were biopsied at baseline and after 4 and 24 weeks of treatment, and several of the patients also had a later scalp biopsy. The study used high-throughput TCRbeta sequencing to examine T cell clonal expansion in alopecia areata, in both the C3H/HeJ mouse model and human patients. In humans, TCRbeta sequencing was performed on scalp tissue and on sorted CD4+ and CD8+ peripheral blood T cells from healthy controls and from patients with patchy or totalis/universalis alopecia areata. RNA was extracted with the PAXgene miRNA kit for fixed scalp, the miRNeasy kit for PBMCs, and the RNeasy kit for mouse skin. For the treated patients, the SALT score, which quantifies what percentage of scalp surface area is affected, served as the measure of disease severity.

This clone was detected only a few times. Its antigen specificity is not known. No quality values exist for individual bases; no much larger clone is one base distant. Study-wide conclusions, independent of this receptor: With tofacitinib, both scalp clonality and the number of expanded CD8+ clones among the top 100 scalp clones went down significantly. Compared with normal scalp, lesional scalp, particularly in alopecia totalis/universalis, had higher clonality and more expanded CD8+ clones, which suggests antigenic drive. Because the treated cohort was small and had just a single nonresponder, larger studies are needed to establish links between baseline CD8+ expansion and response. Many expanded lesional clones were found to persist in scalp and blood during tofacitinib treatment, and relapse after treatment cessation may be partly explained by this persistence. Resident alphabeta T cells in normal human skin are also sequenced, complicating scalp TCR repertoire analysis, unlike mouse skin dominated by gammadelta T cells. Shared TCR sequences between patients were less evident than in mice, which may be partly attributable to HLA diversity in the patient population.

The library was obtained by the immunoSEQ multiplex PCR assay. For TCR sequencing, RNA was extracted from every sample and reverse transcribed into cDNA to serve as template. SuperScript III was used to make first-strand cDNA, primed with a 2:1 mix of oligo-dT and random hexamers. A synthetic immune receptor repertoire was used to gauge amplification bias, and whatever bias remained was removed computationally. As for the original processing: Raw reads were preprocessed to remove errors, and CDR3 was defined according to IMGT conventions as the region from the conserved cysteine to phenylalanine. To get clonality, Shannon entropy was normalized by log2 of the number of productive unique TCRs and the result was subtracted from 1. Whether scalp clones were CD4 or CD8 was inferred by matching scalp TCRbeta sequences against CD4 and CD8 repertoires sorted from blood. As stored in TCRdb, this immuneACCESS dataset retains in-frame rearrangements with V and J assigned. A fraction of the clones does not appear; measured against another copy, unresolved V genes explain less than half of the discrepancy, and the remainder lacks a known reason. The D gene and trimming were derived from the DNA, and the V and J assignments and clone size from that table. The table for this sample lists some 150,000 clones; roughly 63% of them were counted only once. Jointly, the top ten make up about a sixth of the sample.

The treatment or condition label on this specimen signifies: oral pan-JAK inhibitor, 5-10 mg twice daily. From alopecia areata patients, peripheral blood was collected along with lesional scalp punch biopsies. PBMCs were separated by density centrifugation and stained for CD3, CD4 and CD8, after which CD4+ and CD8+ T cells were sorted on a FACSAria. CDR3 length: 12 amino acids, cysteine to phenylalanine. Kept here is only the CDR3 DNA, which spans 36 bases and is read in frame from base 1. In the germline V gene, CDR1 corresponds to MNHEY and CDR2 to SVGAGI. The junction shows trimming of 8 bases on V and 0 bases on J, plus 8 bases between the germline ends.

In this chain, TRBV6-5 is recombined with TRBJ2-7; TRBD2 could be the D gene, as 5 bases match. The sequence was obtained from a human donor with alopecia areata. Source: CD4+ T cells sorted from blood, taken at approximately week 56, from a patient treated with tofacitinib. The CDR3 corresponds to CASVGNSYEQYF. The DNA reads as follows: TGTGCCAGCGTCGGGAACTCCTACGAGCAGTACTTC.